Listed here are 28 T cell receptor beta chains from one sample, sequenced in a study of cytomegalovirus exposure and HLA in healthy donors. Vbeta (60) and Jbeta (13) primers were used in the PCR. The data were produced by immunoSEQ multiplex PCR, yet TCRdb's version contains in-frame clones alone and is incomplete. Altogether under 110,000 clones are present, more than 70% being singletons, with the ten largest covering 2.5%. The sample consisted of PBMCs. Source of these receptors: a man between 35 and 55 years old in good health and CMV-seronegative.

The CDR3 coding sequence is TGTGCCAGCGTCCACGGGTTTGCTAATTCACCCCTCCACTTT. Its translation: CASVHGFANSPLHF. V usage is TRBV2 and J usage is TRBJ1-6; D remains ambiguous. The CDR3 is 14 residues long. Per the germline V gene, CDR1 is SNHLY and CDR2 is FYNNEI. V was clipped by 8 bases and J by 6 bases, with 14 bases between them.

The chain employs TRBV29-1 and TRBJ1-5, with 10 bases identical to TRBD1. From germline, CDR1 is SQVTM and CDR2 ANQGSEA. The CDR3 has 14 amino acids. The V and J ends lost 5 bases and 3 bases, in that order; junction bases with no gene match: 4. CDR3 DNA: TGCAGCGTTACGGGACAGGGGAACAATCAGCCCCAGCATTTT. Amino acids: CSVTGQGNNQPQHF.

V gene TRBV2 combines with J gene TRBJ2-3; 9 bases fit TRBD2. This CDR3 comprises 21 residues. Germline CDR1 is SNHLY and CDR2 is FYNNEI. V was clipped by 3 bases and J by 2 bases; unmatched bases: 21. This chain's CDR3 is CASSDYRAGKLAGPSTDTQYF. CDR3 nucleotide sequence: TGTGCCAGCAGTGACTATAGAGCAGGGAAACTAGCGGGCCCATCCACAGATACGCAGTATTTT.

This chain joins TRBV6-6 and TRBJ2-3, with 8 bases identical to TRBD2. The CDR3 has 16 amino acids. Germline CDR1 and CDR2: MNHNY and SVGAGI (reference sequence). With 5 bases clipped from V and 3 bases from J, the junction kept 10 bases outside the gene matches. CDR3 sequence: CASSIRGLEETDTQYF. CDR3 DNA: TGTGCCAGCAGTATCCGGGGACTAGAGGAGACAGATACGCAGTATTTT.

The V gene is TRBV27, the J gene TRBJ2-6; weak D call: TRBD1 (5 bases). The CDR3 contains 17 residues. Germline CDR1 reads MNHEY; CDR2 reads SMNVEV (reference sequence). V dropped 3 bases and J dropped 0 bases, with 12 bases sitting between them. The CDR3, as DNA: TGTGCCAGCAGTTTCTCGGCTGGGGCCTCTGGGGCCAACGTCCTGACTTTC. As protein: CASSFSAGASGANVLTF.

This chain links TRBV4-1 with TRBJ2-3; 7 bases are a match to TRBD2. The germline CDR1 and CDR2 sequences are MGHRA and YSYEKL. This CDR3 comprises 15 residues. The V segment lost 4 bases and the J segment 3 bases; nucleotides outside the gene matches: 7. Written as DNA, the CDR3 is TGCGCCAGCAGCCGCGGGGGAGCCCGGACAGATACGCAGTATTTT. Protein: CASSRGGARTDTQYF.

CDR3 DNA sequence: TGTGCCAGTACCATCCGAGGGTCGGAGGGGGGCTACACCTTC. Protein sequence: CASTIRGSEGGYTF. The chain uses TRBV19 and TRBJ1-2; TRBD1 might be the D (5 bases). This CDR3 comprises 14 residues. V was trimmed by 7 bases and J by 8 bases, leaving 20 bases between them. Germline CDR1 and CDR2: LNHDA and SQIVND (reference sequence).

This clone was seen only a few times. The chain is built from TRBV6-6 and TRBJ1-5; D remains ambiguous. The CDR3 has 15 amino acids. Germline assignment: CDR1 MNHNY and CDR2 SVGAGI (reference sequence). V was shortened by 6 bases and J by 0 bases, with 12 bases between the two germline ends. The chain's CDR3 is CASRLDGDSNQPQHF. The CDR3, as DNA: TGTGCCAGCAGACTCGACGGAGATAGCAATCAGCCCCAGCATTTT.

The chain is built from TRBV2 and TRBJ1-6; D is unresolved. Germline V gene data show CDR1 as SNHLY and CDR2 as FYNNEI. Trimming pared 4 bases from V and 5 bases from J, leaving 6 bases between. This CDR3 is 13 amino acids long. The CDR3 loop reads CASSASHNSPLHF. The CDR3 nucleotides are TGTGCCAGCAGTGCGTCTCATAATTCACCCCTCCACTTT.

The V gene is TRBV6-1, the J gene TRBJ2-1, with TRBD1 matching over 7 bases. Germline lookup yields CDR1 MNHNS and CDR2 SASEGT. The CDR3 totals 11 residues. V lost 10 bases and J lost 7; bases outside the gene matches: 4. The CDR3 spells CATQGNNEQFF. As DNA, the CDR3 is TGTGCCACACAGGGGAATAATGAGCAGTTCTTC.

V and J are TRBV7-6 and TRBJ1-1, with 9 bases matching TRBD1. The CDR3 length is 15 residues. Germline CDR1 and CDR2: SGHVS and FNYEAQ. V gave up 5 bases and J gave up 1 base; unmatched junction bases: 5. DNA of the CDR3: TGTGCCAGCAGCCCTCGGACAGGGGCGAACACTGAAGCTTTCTTT. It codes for CASSPRTGANTEAFF.

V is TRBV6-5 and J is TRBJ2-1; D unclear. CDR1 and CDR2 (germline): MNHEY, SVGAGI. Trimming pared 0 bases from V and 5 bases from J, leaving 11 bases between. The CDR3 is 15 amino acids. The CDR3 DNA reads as TGTGCCAGCAGTTACTCGAGAACCCGTCACAATGAGCAGTTCTTC. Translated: CASSYSRTRHNEQFF.

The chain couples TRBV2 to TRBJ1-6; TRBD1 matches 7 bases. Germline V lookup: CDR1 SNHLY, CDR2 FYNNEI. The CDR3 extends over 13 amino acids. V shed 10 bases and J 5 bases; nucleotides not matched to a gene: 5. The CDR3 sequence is CATSGTDNSPLHF. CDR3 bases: TGTGCCACCTCCGGGACAGATAATTCACCCCTCCACTTT.

The CDR3 DNA reads as TGTGCCAGTAGTAGACAGGGGGCTGGGGCCAACGTCCTGACTTTC. This codes for CASSRQGAGANVLTF. This sequence joins TRBV19 and TRBJ2-6; 9 positions agree with TRBD1. CDR1 and CDR2 (germline): LNHDA, SQIVND (reference sequence). J lost 2 bases, V lost 4 bases, and 0 bases had no gene match. The length of the CDR3 is 15 residues. The whole variable domain, remainder taken from reference TRBV19 and TRBJ2-6, is DGGITQSPKYLFRKEGQNVTLSCEQNLNHDAMYWYRQDPGQGLRLIYYSQIVNDFQKGDIAEGYSVSREKKESFPLTVTSAQKNPTAFYLCASSRQGAGANVLTFGAGSRLTVL.

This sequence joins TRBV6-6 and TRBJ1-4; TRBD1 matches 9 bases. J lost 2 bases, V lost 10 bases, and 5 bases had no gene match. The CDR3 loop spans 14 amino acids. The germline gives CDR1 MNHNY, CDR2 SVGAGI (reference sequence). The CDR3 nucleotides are TGTGCCACACAGGGGGCGAATACTAATGAAAAACTGTTTTTT. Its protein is CATQGANTNEKLFF.

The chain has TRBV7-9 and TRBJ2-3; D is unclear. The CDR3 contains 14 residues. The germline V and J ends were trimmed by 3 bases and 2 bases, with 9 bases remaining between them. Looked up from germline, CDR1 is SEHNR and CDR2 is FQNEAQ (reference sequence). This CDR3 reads CASSLGSYTDTQYF. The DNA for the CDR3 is TGTGCCAGCAGCTTGGGCAGTTACACAGATACGCAGTATTTT.

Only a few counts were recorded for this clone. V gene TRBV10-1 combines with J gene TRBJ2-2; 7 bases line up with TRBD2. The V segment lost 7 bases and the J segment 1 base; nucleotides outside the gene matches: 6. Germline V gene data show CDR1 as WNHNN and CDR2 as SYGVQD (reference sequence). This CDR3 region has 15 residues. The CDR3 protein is CASMEAGRNTGELFF. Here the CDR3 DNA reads TGCGCCAGCATGGAAGCGGGGCGGAACACCGGGGAGCTGTTTTTT.

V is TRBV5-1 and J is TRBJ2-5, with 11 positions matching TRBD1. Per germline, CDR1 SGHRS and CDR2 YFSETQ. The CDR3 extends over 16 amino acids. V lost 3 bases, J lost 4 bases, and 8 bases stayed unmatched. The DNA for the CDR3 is TGCGCCAGCAGCTGGGGGACAGGGGGATCCGGAGAGACCCAGTACTTC. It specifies CASSWGTGGSGETQYF.

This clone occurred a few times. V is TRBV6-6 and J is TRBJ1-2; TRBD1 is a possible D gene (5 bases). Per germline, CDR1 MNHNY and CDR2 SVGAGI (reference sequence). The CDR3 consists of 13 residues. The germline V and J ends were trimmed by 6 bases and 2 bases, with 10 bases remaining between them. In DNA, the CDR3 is TGTGCCAGCAGCGAACAGGCAAACTATGGCTACACCTTC. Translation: CASSEQANYGYTF.

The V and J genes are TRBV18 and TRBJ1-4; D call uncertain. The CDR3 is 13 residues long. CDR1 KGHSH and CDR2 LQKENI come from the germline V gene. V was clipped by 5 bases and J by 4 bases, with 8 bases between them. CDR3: CASSEQINEKLFF. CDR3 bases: TGTGCCAGCTCAGAACAGATTAATGAAAAACTGTTTTTT.

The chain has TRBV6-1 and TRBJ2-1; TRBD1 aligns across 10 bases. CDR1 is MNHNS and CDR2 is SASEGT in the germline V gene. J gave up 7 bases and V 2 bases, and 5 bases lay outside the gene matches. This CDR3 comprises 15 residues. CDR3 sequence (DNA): TGTGCCAGCAGTGAACCCGGGACAGGGGCGAATGAGCAGTTCTTC. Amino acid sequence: CASSEPGTGANEQFF.

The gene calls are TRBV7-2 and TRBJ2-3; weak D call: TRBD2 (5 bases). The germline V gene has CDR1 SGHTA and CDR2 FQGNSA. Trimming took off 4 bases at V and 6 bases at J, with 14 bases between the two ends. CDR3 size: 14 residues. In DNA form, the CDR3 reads TGTGCCAGCAGCTCGTCCGGGAAGTTGGATACGCAGTATTTT. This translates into CASSSSGKLDTQYF.

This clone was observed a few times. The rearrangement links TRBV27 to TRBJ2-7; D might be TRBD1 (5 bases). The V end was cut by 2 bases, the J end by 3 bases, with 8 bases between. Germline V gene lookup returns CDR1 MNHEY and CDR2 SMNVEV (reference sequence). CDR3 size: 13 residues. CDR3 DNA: TGTGCCAGCAGTTTAGTTCAGGGCTACGAGCAGTACTTC. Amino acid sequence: CASSLVQGYEQYF.

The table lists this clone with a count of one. DNA for the CDR3: TGTGCCAGCAGCTTAAACTCGCGTGAAAAACTGTTTTTT. Translation gives CASSLNSREKLFF. The chain uses TRBV11-2 and TRBJ1-4; D is uncertain. The length of the CDR3 is 13 residues. Germline V gene sequence: CDR1 SGHAT, CDR2 FQNNGV. V was clipped by 2 bases and J by 7 bases, with 8 bases between them.

CDR3 nucleotides: TGCAGCGTGAAGCCTGACAGGGGCACCGGGGAGCTGTTTTTT. Protein sequence: CSVKPDRGTGELFF. V is TRBV29-1 and J is TRBJ2-2; 8 bases fit TRBD1. The CDR3 extends over 14 amino acids. The V and J ends lost 6 bases and 4 bases, in that order; junction bases with no gene match: 7. Germline V CDR1 and CDR2: SQVTM, ANQGSEA.

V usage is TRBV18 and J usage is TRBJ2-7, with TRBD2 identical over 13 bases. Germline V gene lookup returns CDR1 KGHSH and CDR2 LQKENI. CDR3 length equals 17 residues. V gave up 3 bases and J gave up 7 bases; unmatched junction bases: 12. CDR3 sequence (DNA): TGTGCCAGCTCACCCGCTACCCTACTAGCGGGGGGGCGAGAGCAGTACTTC. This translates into CASSPATLLAGGREQYF.

CDR3 sequence reads: CASSLAGGVAYEQYF. DNA for the CDR3: TGTGCCAGCAGCTTAGCCGGGGGGGTGGCCTACGAGCAGTACTTC. The chain joins TRBV11-2 to TRBJ2-7, with 8 bases aligning to TRBD2. The J segment lost 2 bases and the V segment lost 1 base, leaving 4 bases of the junction unmatched. CDR3 length: 15 residues. The germline gives CDR1 SGHAT, CDR2 FQNNGV.

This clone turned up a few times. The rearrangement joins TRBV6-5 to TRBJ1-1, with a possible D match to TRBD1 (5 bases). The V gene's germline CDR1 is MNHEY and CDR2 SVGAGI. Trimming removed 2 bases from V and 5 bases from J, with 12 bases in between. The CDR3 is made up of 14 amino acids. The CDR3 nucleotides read TGTGCCAGCAGTTACGCGGGACCGTTAACTGAAGCTTTCTTT. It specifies CASSYAGPLTEAFF.